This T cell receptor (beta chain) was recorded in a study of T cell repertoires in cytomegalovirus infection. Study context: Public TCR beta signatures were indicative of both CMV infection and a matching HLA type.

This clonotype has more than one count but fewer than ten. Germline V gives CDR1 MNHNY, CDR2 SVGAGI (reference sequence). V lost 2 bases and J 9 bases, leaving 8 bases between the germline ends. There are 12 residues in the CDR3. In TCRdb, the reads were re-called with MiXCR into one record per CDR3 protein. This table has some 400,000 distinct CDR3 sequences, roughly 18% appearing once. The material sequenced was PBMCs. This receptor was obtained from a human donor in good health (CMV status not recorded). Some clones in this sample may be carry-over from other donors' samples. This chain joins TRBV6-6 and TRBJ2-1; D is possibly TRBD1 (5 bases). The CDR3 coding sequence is TGTGCCAGCAGTTACCAGGGTGCTGAGCAGTTCTTC. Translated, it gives CASSYQGAEQFF.